Included here is one T cell receptor (beta chain) sequence, with context. This may be a read error, as it is one base from a much larger clone. Additional DNA sequences in this sample encode the identical CDR3. The sample originates from a study of shared clonotypes between healthy human individuals. The table came from immunoSEQ multiplex PCR; TCRdb's copy has only in-frame clones and leaves some out. The sample carries hundreds of thousands of clones, 55% to 85% recorded once. The sequencing input was memory CD4+ T cells sorted from blood. Subset reported: CD45RA-negative fraction. The origin of this receptor is a woman aged 25 to 39 in good health.

The CDR3 bases are TGTGCCAGCAGTTTAGGACACCTAACCTACAATGAGCAGTTCTTC. Translation gives CASSLGHLTYNEQFF. The chain is built from TRBV28 and TRBJ2-1; possibly TRBD1 for D (5 bases). The V gene's germline CDR1 is MDHEN and CDR2 SYDVKM. V was pared by 2 bases and J by 2 bases, with 10 bases between. The CDR3 sequence is 15 residues long.